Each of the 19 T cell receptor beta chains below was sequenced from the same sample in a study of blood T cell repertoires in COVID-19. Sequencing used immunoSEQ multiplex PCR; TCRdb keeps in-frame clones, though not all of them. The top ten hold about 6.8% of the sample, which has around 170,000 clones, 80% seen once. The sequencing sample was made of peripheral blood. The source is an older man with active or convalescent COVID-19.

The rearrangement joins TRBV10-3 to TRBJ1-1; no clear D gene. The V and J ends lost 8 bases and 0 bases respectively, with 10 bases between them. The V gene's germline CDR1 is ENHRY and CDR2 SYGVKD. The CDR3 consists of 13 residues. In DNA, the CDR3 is TGTGCCATCCGTGGCAGGCTGAACACTGAAGCTTTCTTT. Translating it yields CAIRGRLNTEAFF.

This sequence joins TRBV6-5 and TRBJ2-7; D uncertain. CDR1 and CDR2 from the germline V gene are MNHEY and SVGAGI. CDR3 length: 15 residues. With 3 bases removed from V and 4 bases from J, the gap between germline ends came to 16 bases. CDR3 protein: CASSYVERARYEQYF. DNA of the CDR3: TGTGCCAGCAGTTATGTCGAGCGAGCGAGATACGAGCAGTACTTC.

CDR3 loop: CASRSGSSYNSPLHF. For the CDR3, the DNA is TGTGCCAGCAGATCGGGAAGCTCCTATAATTCACCCCTCCACTTT. The chain uses TRBV7-9 and TRBJ1-6; D call uncertain. The germline V and J ends were trimmed by 6 bases and 0 bases, with 9 bases remaining between them. CDR3 length: 15 amino acids. Germline V gene data show CDR1 as SEHNR and CDR2 as FQNEAQ (reference sequence).

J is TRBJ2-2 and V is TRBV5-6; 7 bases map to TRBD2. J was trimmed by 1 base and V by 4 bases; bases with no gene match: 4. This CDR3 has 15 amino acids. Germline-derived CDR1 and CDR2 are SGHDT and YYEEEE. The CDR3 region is CASSPSSGNTGELFF. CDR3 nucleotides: TGTGCCAGCAGCCCGTCTAGCGGGAACACCGGGGAGCTGTTTTTT.

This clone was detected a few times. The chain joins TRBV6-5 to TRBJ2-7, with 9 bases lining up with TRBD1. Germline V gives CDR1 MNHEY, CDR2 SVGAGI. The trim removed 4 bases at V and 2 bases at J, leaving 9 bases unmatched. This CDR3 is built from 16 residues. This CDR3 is CASSSTPTGGAYEQYF. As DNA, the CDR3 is TGTGCCAGCAGTTCTACTCCGACAGGGGGTGCCTACGAGCAGTACTTC.

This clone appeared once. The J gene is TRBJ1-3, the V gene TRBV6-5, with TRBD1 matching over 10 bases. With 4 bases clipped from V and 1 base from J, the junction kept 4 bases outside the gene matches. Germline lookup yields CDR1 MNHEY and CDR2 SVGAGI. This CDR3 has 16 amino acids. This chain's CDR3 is CASSSDRGESGNTIYF. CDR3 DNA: TGTGCCAGCAGTTCGGACAGGGGGGAATCTGGAAACACCATATATTTT.

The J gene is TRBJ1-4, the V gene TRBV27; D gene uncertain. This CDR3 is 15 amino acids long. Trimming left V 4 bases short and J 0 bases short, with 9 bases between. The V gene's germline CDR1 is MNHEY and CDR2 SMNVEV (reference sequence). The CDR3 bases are TGTGCCAGCAGTTCACGAAGAGCAACTAATGAAAAACTGTTTTTT. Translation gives CASSSRRATNEKLFF.

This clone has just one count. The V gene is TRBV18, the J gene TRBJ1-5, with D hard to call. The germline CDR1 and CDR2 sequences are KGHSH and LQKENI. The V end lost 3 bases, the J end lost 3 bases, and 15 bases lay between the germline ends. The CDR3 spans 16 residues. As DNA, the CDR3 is TGTGCCAGCTCACCTGTCACCATAGAATCCAATCAGCCCCAGCATTTT. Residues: CASSPVTIESNQPQHF.

The CDR3 reads CASSLRGREATDTQYF. The CDR3 DNA reads TGTGCCAGCAGCCTAAGGGGGCGGGAGGCTACAGATACGCAGTATTTT. The chain links TRBV3-1 (or the pseudogene TRBV3-2) to TRBJ2-3; D may be TRBD2 (8 bases). CDR3 length: 16 residues. Trimming took 4 bases from V and 3 from J, leaving 17 bases between them. The germline gives CDR1 LGHDT, CDR2 YNNKEL (reference sequence).

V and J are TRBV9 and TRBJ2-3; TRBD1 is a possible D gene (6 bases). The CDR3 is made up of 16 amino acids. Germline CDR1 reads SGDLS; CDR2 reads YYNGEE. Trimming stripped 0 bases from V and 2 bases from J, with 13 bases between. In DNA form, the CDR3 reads TGTGCCAGCAGCGTAGAGGGGGACACAACCACAGATACGCAGTATTTT. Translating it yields CASSVEGDTTTDTQYF.

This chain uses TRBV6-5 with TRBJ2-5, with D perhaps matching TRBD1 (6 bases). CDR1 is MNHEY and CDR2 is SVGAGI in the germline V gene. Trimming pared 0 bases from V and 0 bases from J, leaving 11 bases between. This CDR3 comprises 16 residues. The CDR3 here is CASSYSSGTHQETQYF. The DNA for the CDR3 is TGTGCCAGCAGTTACTCGTCAGGGACACACCAAGAGACCCAGTACTTC.

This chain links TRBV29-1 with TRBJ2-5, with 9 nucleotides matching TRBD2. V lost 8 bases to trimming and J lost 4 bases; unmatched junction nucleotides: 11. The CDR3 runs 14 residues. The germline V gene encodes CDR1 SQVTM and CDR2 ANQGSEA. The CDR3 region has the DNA TGCAGCTTCCAGGCGGGGGGGCCGGGAGAGACCCAGTACTTC. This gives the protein CSFQAGGPGETQYF.

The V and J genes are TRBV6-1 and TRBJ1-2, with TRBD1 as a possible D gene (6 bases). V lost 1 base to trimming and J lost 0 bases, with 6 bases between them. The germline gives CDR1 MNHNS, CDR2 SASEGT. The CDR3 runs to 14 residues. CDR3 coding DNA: TGTGCCAGCAGTGAAGGGACAGCTAACTATGGCTACACCTTC. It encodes CASSEGTANYGYTF.

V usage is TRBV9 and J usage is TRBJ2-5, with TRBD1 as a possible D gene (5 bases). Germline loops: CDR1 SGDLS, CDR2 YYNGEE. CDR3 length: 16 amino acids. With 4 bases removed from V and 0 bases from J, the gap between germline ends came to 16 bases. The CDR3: CASSPQGHSYQETQYF. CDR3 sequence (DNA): TGTGCCAGCAGCCCCCAGGGCCATTCGTACCAAGAGACCCAGTACTTC.

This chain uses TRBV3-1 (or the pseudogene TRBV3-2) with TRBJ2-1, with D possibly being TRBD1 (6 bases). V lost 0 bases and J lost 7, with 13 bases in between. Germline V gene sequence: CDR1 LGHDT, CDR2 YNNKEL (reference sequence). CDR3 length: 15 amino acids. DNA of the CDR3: TGTGCCAGCAGCCAAGATTTCTCCCAGGGGAATGAGCAGTTCTTC. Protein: CASSQDFSQGNEQFF.

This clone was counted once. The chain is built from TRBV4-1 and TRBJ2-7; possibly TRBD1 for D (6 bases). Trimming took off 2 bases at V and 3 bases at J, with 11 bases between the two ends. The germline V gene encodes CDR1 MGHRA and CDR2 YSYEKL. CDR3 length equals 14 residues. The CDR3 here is CASSQQTGFYEQYF. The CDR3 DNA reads TGCGCCAGCAGCCAACAAACAGGGTTCTACGAGCAGTACTTC.

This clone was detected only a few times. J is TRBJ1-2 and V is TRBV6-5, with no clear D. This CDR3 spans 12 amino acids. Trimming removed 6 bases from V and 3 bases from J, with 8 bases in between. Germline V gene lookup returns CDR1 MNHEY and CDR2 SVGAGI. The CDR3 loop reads CASSEEYYGYTF. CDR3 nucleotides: TGTGCCAGCAGCGAGGAGTACTATGGCTACACCTTC.

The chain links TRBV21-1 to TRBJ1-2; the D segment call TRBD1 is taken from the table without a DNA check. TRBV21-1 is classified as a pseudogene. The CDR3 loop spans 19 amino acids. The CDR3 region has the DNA TGTGCCAGCAGCAAACCCATCCCAAGAGGGGGAGAGTGCGACTATGGCTACACCTTC. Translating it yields CASSKPIPRGGECDYGYTF.

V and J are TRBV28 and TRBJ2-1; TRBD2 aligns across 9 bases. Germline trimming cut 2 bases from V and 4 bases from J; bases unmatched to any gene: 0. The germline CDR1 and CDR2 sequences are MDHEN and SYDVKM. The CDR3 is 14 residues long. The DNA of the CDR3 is TGTGCCAGCAGTTTAGCGGGGGGGTACAATGAGCAGTTCTTC. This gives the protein CASSLAGGYNEQFF. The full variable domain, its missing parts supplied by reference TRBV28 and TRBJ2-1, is DVKVTQSSRYLVKRTGEKVFLECVQDMDHENMFWYRQDPGLGLRLIYFSYDVKMKEKGDIPEGYSVSREKKERFSLILESASTNQTSMYLCASSLAGGYNEQFFGPGTRLTVL.